Here is one T cell receptor beta chain with its context. Its antigen is currently unknown. The germline V and J ends were trimmed by 2 bases and 3 bases, with 14 bases remaining between them. The CDR3 has 16 residues. CDR1 MNHNY and CDR2 SVGAGI come from the germline V gene (reference sequence). Method: immunoSEQ multiplex PCR; TCRdb's copy keeps in-frame clones and lacks some. The sample yields 100,000 or so clones, about nine tenths seen once. The record originates from a study of OX40 agonist ivuxolimab in advanced cancers. The wider study: Dose-escalation patients' cancers were hepatocellular carcinoma, melanoma, renal cell or head and neck cancer. Partial responses were achieved by three patients, one with hepatocellular carcinoma and two with cutaneous melanoma. The study's findings and limits: Average numbers of expanded clones were greater in CD8+ T cells than in CD4+. The study observed clonal expansion of CD4+ and CD8+ blood T cells by week 6 at 0.1 to 3.0 mg/kg.

Sequencing used CD4+ or CD8+ T cells sorted from blood, obtained in a trial of the OX40 agonist ivuxolimab. This chain uses TRBV6-6 with TRBJ1-5; D might be TRBD1 (6 bases). The source of this sequence is an adult with an advanced solid tumor such as melanoma, head and neck, liver or kidney cancer. For the CDR3, the DNA is TGTGCCAGCAGTTACCTCCCAACAGGGTACAATCAGCCCCAGCATTTT. Its translation: CASSYLPTGYNQPQHF.